Listed below are T cell receptor beta chains from one sample, sequenced in a study of T cells and Merkel cell carcinoma outcomes. Some clones are missing from TCRdb's copy, which holds only in-frame ones; the method was immunoSEQ multiplex PCR. The sample lists fewer than 20,000 clones; approximately 80% were seen once. Sequencing input: tumor tissue from Merkel cell carcinoma. Receptors originate from a human donor with Merkel cell carcinoma. Each CDR3 is given with its conserved first and last residue. The order of the fields is J gene, clone size, V gene, D gene, CDR3 protein, CDR3 DNA. The D gene is left open where the match is weak. Size tells how often a clone was seen (once, few, many) or the class of an expanded clone, and some rows leave it out.

>TRBJ1-6|-|TRBV2|-
CASRARLDNLPLHF
TGTGCCAGCAGGGCTCGGTTGGATAATTTACCCCTCCACTTT
>TRBJ1-2|-|TRBV4-1|-
CASSQEHRVKLTRGGYTF
TGCGCCAGCAGCCAAGAGCACCGAGTCAAACTGACCCGGGGAGGCTACACCTTC
>TRBJ1-2|-|TRBV2|-
CASGALGYGYTF
TGTGCCAGCGGCGCCCTCGGATATGGCTACACCTTC
>TRBJ1-2|-|TRBV18|TRBD1
CASSSDRDGYTF
TGTGCCAGCTCCTCGGACAGGGACGGCTACACCTTC
>TRBJ2-1|-|TRBV11-1|-
CASSAESSGEQFF
TGTGCCAGCAGCGCAGAGTCCAGCGGCGAGCAGTTCTTC
>TRBJ1-2|-|TRBV19|-
CASSTRTEGSGYTF
TGTGCCAGCTCAACTCGGACCGAGGGGAGTGGCTACACCTTC
>TRBJ2-7|-|TRBV29-1|-
CSAMRAGTYEQYF
TGCAGCGCCATGCGGGCAGGGACCTACGAGCAGTACTTC
>TRBJ1-4|-|TRBV5-4|TRBD1
CASSATGQKRNEKLFF
TGTGCCAGCAGCGCGACAGGGCAAAAAAGGAATGAAAAACTGTTTTTT
>TRBJ2-3|-|TRBV11-2|-
CASSYRALDTQYF
TGTGCCAGCAGCTATAGGGCCCTAGATACGCAGTATTTT
>TRBJ2-7|few|TRBV30|-
CAWSVQGLDDEQYF
TGTGCCTGGAGTGTACAGGGTCTTGACGACGAGCAGTACTTC
>TRBJ1-4|once|TRBV6-1|-
CASSDPYNEKLFF
TGTGCCAGCAGTGACCCTTACAATGAAAAACTGTTTTTT
>TRBJ1-6|-|TRBV11-3|-
CASSLDGGNSPLHF
TGTGCCAGCAGCTTAGATGGAGGGAATTCACCCCTCCACTTT
>TRBJ1-5|-|TRBV10-2|-
CASSKQGGQPQHF
TGCGCCAGCAGTAAACAGGGAGGGCAGCCCCAGCATTTT
>TRBJ1-1|-|TRBV18|-
CASSPGGNTEAFF
TGTGCCAGCTCACCGGGCGGGAACACTGAAGCTTTCTTT
>TRBJ1-4|-|TRBV28|-
CASSLLGRGEKLFF
TGTGCCAGCAGTTTACTGGGGCGCGGAGAAAAACTGTTTTTT
>TRBJ1-1|-|TRBV9|-
CASSVGPIGGNTEAFF
TGTGCCAGCAGCGTAGGCCCGATAGGGGGAAACACTGAAGCTTTCTTT
>TRBJ1-1|-|TRBV5-1|-
CASSLGDTEAFF
TGCGCCAGCAGCTTGGGGGACACTGAAGCTTTCTTT
>TRBJ2-7|-|TRBV11-3|TRBD1
CASSLGQGNEQYF
TGTGCCAGCAGCTTGGGACAGGGCAACGAGCAGTACTTC
>TRBJ1-1|-|TRBV6-5|-
CASSWGRLNTEAFF
TGTGCCAGCAGTTGGGGACGGTTGAACACTGAAGCTTTCTTT
>TRBJ1-1|-|TRBV5-5|-
CASSLASGNAEAFF
TGTGCCAGCAGCTTGGCGTCAGGGAACGCTGAAGCTTTCTTT
>TRBJ1-1|few|TRBV10-2|-
CASIAGDTEAFF
TGCGCCAGCATAGCCGGAGACACTGAAGCTTTCTTT
>TRBJ1-6|few|TRBV4-1|-
CASSQDVDNSPLHF
TGCGCCAGCAGCCAAGACGTGGATAATTCACCCCTCCACTTT
>TRBJ1-1|-|TRBV10-3|TRBD1
CASDRGPFTEAFF
TGTGCCAGCGACAGGGGGCCCTTCACTGAAGCTTTCTTT
>TRBJ2-7|-|TRBV28|-
CASSPRGSVDEQYF
TGTGCCAGCAGTCCTAGGGGGAGTGTAGACGAGCAGTACTTC
>TRBJ1-2|few|TRBV4-2|-
CASSQDMGMARGYTF
TGTGCCAGCAGCCAAGATATGGGGATGGCACGGGGCTACACCTTC
>TRBJ1-5|few|TRBV15|-
CATSREGNQPQHF
TGTGCCACCAGCAGAGAAGGGAATCAGCCCCAGCATTTT
>TRBJ1-5|-|TRBV19|-
CASSGTALGNQPQHF
TGTGCCAGTAGTGGGACGGCCTTGGGCAATCAGCCCCAGCATTTT
>TRBJ1-2|-|TRBV5-5|-
CASSSEQDYGYTF
TGTGCCAGCAGTTCAGAACAGGATTATGGCTACACCTTC
>TRBJ2-5|few|TRBV6-6|TRBD1
CASSFGQVETQYF
TGTGCCAGCAGTTTTGGACAGGTTGAGACCCAGTACTTC
>TRBJ2-7|few|TRBV28|-
CASSLLGVHEQYF
TGTGCCAGCAGTTTATTAGGGGTCCACGAGCAGTACTTC
>TRBJ2-7|-|TRBV6-1|TRBD1
CASRKTGLVFYEQYF
TGTGCCAGCAGAAAGACAGGGCTCGTTTTTTACGAGCAGTACTTC
>TRBJ2-1|-|TRBV7-3|TRBD1
CASSSAGTGAEQFF
TGTGCCAGCAGCTCGGCCGGGACAGGGGCTGAGCAGTTCTTC
>TRBJ2-7|-|TRBV25-1|-
CASSAAAIIYEQYF
TGTGCCAGCAGTGCGGCGGCTATAATCTACGAGCAGTACTTC
>TRBJ1-1|-|TRBV27|TRBD1
CASSPPGGSTEACF
TGTGCCAGCAGTCCGCCAGGGGGGAGCACTGAAGCTTGCTTT
>TRBJ2-1|-|TRBV11-3|-
CASSSTPYNEQFF
TGTGCCAGCAGCTCCACTCCATACAATGAGCAGTTCTTC
>TRBJ1-1|-|TRBV2|-
CASSAVNTEAFF
TGTGCCAGCAGTGCAGTGAACACTGAAGCTTTCTTT
>TRBJ2-5|-|TRBV29-1|-
CSVSQETQYF
TGCAGCGTCTCCCAAGAGACCCAGTACTTC
>TRBJ1-5|-|TRBV5-1|-
CASSLSGSNQPQHF
TGCGCCAGCAGCTTATCAGGAAGCAATCAGCCCCAGCATTTT
>TRBJ1-5|-|TRBV10-3|-
CAISDGGNTQPQHF
TGTGCCATCAGTGACGGAGGGAATACCCAGCCCCAGCATTTT
>TRBJ1-1|-|TRBV23-1|TRBD1
CASSPLFRDSFPNTEAFF
TGCGCCAGCAGTCCTCTCTTCCGGGACAGCTTTCCGAACACTGAAGCTTTCTTT
>TRBJ2-7|-|TRBV2|TRBD1
CASSERTGGPYEQYF
TGTGCCAGCAGTGAAAGGACAGGGGGCCCCTACGAGCAGTACTTC
>TRBJ2-3|-|TRBV27|TRBD1
CASRLRTGGWDTQYF
TGTGCCAGCAGACTGAGGACAGGGGGCTGGGATACGCAGTATTTT
>TRBJ1-2|-|TRBV5-1|-
CASSLGPSYGYTF
TGCGCCAGCAGCTTGGGACCTTCCTATGGCTACACCTTC
>TRBJ2-7|-|TRBV9|-
CASSVDQGPYEQYF
TGTGCCAGCAGCGTTGATCAGGGGCCCTACGAGCAGTACTTC
>TRBJ2-1|few|TRBV9|-
CASSGGRSSYNEQFF
TGTGCCAGCAGCGGGGGCCGAAGCTCCTACAATGAGCAGTTCTTC
>TRBJ1-2|-|TRBV11-2|-
CASSLGNGYGYTF
TGTGCCAGCAGCTTAGGTAACGGATATGGCTACACCTTC
>TRBJ2-3|-|TRBV28|TRBD2
CASSPSGEADTQYF
TGTGCCAGCAGCCCCAGCGGGGAAGCAGATACGCAGTATTTT
>TRBJ1-3|once|TRBV19|-
CASMGRGITNTIYF
TGTGCCAGTATGGGAAGAGGGATTACGAACACCATATATTTT
>TRBJ1-2|-|TRBV28|-
CASSSGTTGYGYTF
TGTGCCAGCAGTTCAGGGACGACGGGCTATGGCTACACCTTC
>TRBJ2-7|-|TRBV11-2|TRBD2
CASSLGTSAPSYEQYF
TGTGCCAGCAGCTTAGGGACTAGTGCCCCCTCCTACGAGCAGTACTTC